A single sample gave rise to the 3 T cell receptor beta chains below, sequenced in a study of metastatic and nonmetastatic thyroid tumors. TCRdb re-called the PCR reads via MiXCR. The sample holds 50,000 or so clones; more than 15% are singletons and the top ten take around 3%. Not a single patient had been given any form of treatment at any point before undergoing thyroid surgery. The specimen was blood. The receptors here all came from a female donor with papillary thyroid cancer or a benign thyroid nodule (not recorded which). Some clones in this sample may be carry-over from other donors' samples.

This clone has just a few counts. This sequence may be a read error, since a much larger clone differs from it by one base. The chain couples TRBV19 to TRBJ2-1; no firm D call. The CDR3 loop spans 14 amino acids. With 6 bases removed from V and 8 bases from J, the gap between germline ends came to 17 bases. The germline V gene has CDR1 LNHDA and CDR2 SQIVND (reference sequence). CDR3 DNA: TGTGCCAGTAGAAACTTTGGGTGTCCCGATGAGCAGTTCTTC. Its protein is CASRNFGCPDEQFF.

V is TRBV11-1 and J is TRBJ2-6; D may be TRBD1 or TRBD2 (5 bases each). The V and J ends lost 9 bases and 5 bases respectively, with 29 bases between them. The CDR3 extends over 19 amino acids. Per germline, CDR1 SGHAT and CDR2 FQDESV (reference sequence). The CDR3 loop is CASQPNGRQRGAWANVLTF. The CDR3 DNA is TGTGCCAGTCAACCCAATGGACGCCAGAGGGGAGCTTGGGCCAACGTCCTGACTTTC.

This clone was seen at least ten times. The rearrangement joins TRBV27 to TRBJ2-6; unclear D gene. V lost 6 bases, J lost 4 bases, and 13 bases lay in between. Germline CDR1 MNHEY, CDR2 SMNVEV (reference sequence). This CDR3 has 15 amino acids. This CDR3 reads CASSPKANGANVLTF. As DNA, the CDR3 is TGTGCCAGCAGCCCAAAAGCTAACGGGGCCAACGTCCTGACTTTC.